The clone carrying this TCR beta chain showed up just once. The CDR3 consists of 15 residues. Germline CDR1 reads SGDLS; CDR2 reads YYNGEE. Trimming took 0 bases from V and 4 from J; bases not matched to a gene: 5. Only patients with spare fresh-frozen tumor and over two years of follow-up were included. This sample stems from a study of glioma-infiltrating T cells after dendritic cell vaccination. TCRdb keeps only in-frame clones here, not all; method: immunoSEQ multiplex PCR. The data contain about 38,000 clones, 70% to 85% of them singletons. The sequence was collected from a human donor with glioblastoma. The chain links TRBV9 to TRBJ2-7, with 9 bases identical to TRBD2. Sequences were derived from blood, sampled before dendritic cell vaccination. This CDR3 is CASSVAPTSGYEQYF. CDR3 DNA: TGTGCCAGCAGCGTAGCTCCGACTAGCGGTTACGAGCAGTACTTC. Combining the CDR3 with reference TRBV9 and TRBJ2-7 gives the whole variable domain DSGVTQTPKHLITATGQRVTLRCSPRSGDLSVYWYQQSLDQGLQFLIQYYNGEERAKGNILERFSAQQFPDLHSELNLSSLELGDSALYFCASSVAPTSGYEQYFGPGTRLTVT.